This entry lists 3 T cell receptor beta chains sequenced from one sample in a study of cytomegalovirus exposure and HLA in healthy donors. PCR primers comprised 60 Vbeta and 13 Jbeta primers. Clones were sequenced by immunoSEQ multiplex PCR, and TCRdb holds only the in-frame ones, with some missing. Here the sample spans 80,000 to 100,000 clones, about two thirds being singletons. Sequencing used PBMCs. Receptor source: a man in his fifties or sixties in good health and CMV-seronegative.

The chain links TRBV28 to TRBJ1-4; D uncertain. Germline loops: CDR1 MDHEN, CDR2 SYDVKM. With 0 bases removed from V and 6 bases from J, the gap between germline ends came to 11 bases. The CDR3 consists of 15 residues. The CDR3 here is CASSLWARRDEKLFF. CDR3 bases: TGTGCCAGCAGTTTATGGGCCCGGCGGGATGAAAAACTGTTTTTT.

The V gene is TRBV4-1, the J gene TRBJ1-2; TRBD1 matches at 7 bases. Trimming at V came to 3 bases and at J to 2 bases, leaving 6 bases not matched to a gene. CDR1 MGHRA and CDR2 YSYEKL come from the germline V gene. This CDR3 is 15 amino acids long. CDR3 coding DNA: TGCGCCAGCAGCCACAGTCCGGGACAGAACTATGGCTACACCTTC. Its translation: CASSHSPGQNYGYTF.

V gene TRBV7-9 combines with J gene TRBJ1-5, with TRBD1 matching over 8 bases. Germline lookup yields CDR1 SEHNR and CDR2 FQNEAQ (reference sequence). J was trimmed by 5 bases and V by 7 bases; bases with no gene match: 10. This CDR3 has 15 amino acids. The CDR3 here is CASTPGTGADQPQHF. Here the CDR3 DNA reads TGTGCCAGCACCCCCGGGACAGGTGCAGATCAGCCCCAGCATTTT.